Shown below are 7 T cell receptor beta chains from a single sample sequenced in a study of fetal regulatory T cell absence and autoimmunity. Sequenced by immunoSEQ multiplex PCR; TCRdb stores in-frame clones only, minus some. The sample shows some 44,000 clones, roughly 83% of them seen only once. The sample taken for sequencing was cord blood. These receptors were collected from a newborn boy with IPEX syndrome.

The rearrangement links TRBV5-4 to TRBJ1-3, with 10 bases identical to TRBD1. The germline V gene has CDR1 SGHNT and CDR2 YYREEE (reference sequence). The V and J ends lost 3 bases and 4 bases, in that order; junction bases with no gene match: 1. CDR3 length: 14 residues. The CDR3 sequence: CASSSTGGGNTIYF. CDR3 nucleotides: TGTGCCAGCAGCTCGACAGGGGGCGGAAACACCATATATTTT.

This chain links TRBV11-2 with TRBJ2-3; weak D call: TRBD2 (6 bases). The CDR3 spans 18 residues. V shed 0 bases and J shed 2 bases, with 18 bases lying between them. Germline V lookup: CDR1 SGHAT, CDR2 FQNNGV. The CDR3 sequence is CASSLDRLVTHPTDTQYF. The CDR3 region has the DNA TGTGCCAGCAGCTTAGATCGACTAGTTACCCATCCCACAGATACGCAGTATTTT.

J is TRBJ2-2 and V is TRBV27; D is perhaps TRBD2 (6 bases). V lost 6 bases to trimming and J lost 4 bases, with 6 bases between them. CDR1 is MNHEY and CDR2 is SMNVEV in the germline V gene (reference sequence). The CDR3 sequence is 12 residues long. CDR3: CASSGGTGELFF. CDR3 nucleotide sequence: TGTGCCAGCAGCGGGGGCACCGGGGAGCTGTTTTTT.

This clone was seen more than once but under ten times. This chain connects TRBV7-9 to TRBJ1-6; D gene ambiguous. This CDR3 spans 15 amino acids. Germline V lookup: CDR1 SEHNR, CDR2 FQNEAQ (reference sequence). The V gene lost 6 bases and the J gene lost 5 bases, with 14 bases spanning the gap. In DNA, the CDR3 is TGTGCCAGCAGAGAGCCTCTCGGAGATAATTCACCCCTCCACTTT. It codes for CASREPLGDNSPLHF.

This chain connects TRBV19 to TRBJ1-5; D is perhaps TRBD1 (5 bases). CDR3 length: 17 amino acids. Trimming left V 0 bases short and J 2 bases short, with 14 bases between. The germline gives CDR1 LNHDA, CDR2 SQIVND (reference sequence). The CDR3 DNA follows: TGTGCCAGTAGTATAGACCCAAACGGGGGAGGCAATCAGCCCCAGCATTTT. Translating it yields CASSIDPNGGGNQPQHF. The full variable domain, its missing parts supplied by reference TRBV19 and TRBJ1-5, is DGGITQSPKYLFRKEGQNVTLSCEQNLNHDAMYWYRQDPGQGLRLIYYSQIVNDFQKGDIAEGYSVSREKKESFPLTVTSAQKNPTAFYLCASSIDPNGGGNQPQHFGDGTRLSIL.

V is TRBV15 and J is TRBJ2-7; 8 nucleotides agree with TRBD1. Trimming at V came to 5 bases and at J to 3 bases, leaving 3 bases not matched to a gene. From germline, CDR1 is LNHNV and CDR2 YYDKDF (reference sequence). The CDR3 consists of 13 residues. The CDR3 reads CATSADRVYEQYF. CDR3 DNA: TGTGCCACCAGCGCGGACAGGGTCTACGAGCAGTACTTC.

V and J are TRBV7-8 and TRBJ2-3; 10 bases fit TRBD2. Germline CDR1 and CDR2: SGHVS and FQNEAQ. J was trimmed by 1 base and V by 1 base; bases with no gene match: 2. The CDR3 runs 16 residues. Written as DNA, the CDR3 is TGTGCCAGCAGCTTAGACGGGACTAGCGGCACAGATACGCAGTATTTT. It encodes CASSLDGTSGTDTQYF. Combining the CDR3 with reference TRBV7-8 and TRBJ2-3 gives the whole variable domain GAGVSQSPRYKVAKRGQDVALRCDPISGHVSLFWYQQALGQGPEFLTYFQNEAQLDKSGLPSDRFFAERPEGSVSTLKIQRTQQEDSAVYLCASSLDGTSGTDTQYFGPGTRLTVL.